Sequencing of this T cell receptor beta chain was carried out in a study of read filtering for tumor transcriptome and immune sequencing. Study-wide results and caveats: In IR-seq, single-read clonotypes were around 85% of clonotypes but 3.5% to 4% of reads.

V lost 2 bases to trimming and J lost 6 bases, with 8 bases between them. This CDR3 spans 13 amino acids. Germline loops: CDR1 SNHLY, CDR2 FYNNEI. The library was built from around 0.4 ug RNA with molecular barcoded adaptors for alpha/delta and beta/gamma chains. From the reads, TCRdb called clonotypes with MiXCR, one entry per CDR3 protein. The sample gives approximately 93,000 distinct CDR3 sequences, 20% to 25% of which show up once; around 10% is in the top ten. The table lists this clonotype with many counts. Its antigen is still unknown. Sequencing input: a population of CD138-negative cells sorted from bone marrow. This TCR was sampled from a donor aged 40 or older with multiple myeloma. The J gene is TRBJ2-1, the V gene TRBV2; D is undetermined. The chain's CDR3 is CASSETDSNEQFF. Here the CDR3 DNA reads TGTGCCAGCAGTGAAACAGATTCCAATGAGCAGTTCTTC.